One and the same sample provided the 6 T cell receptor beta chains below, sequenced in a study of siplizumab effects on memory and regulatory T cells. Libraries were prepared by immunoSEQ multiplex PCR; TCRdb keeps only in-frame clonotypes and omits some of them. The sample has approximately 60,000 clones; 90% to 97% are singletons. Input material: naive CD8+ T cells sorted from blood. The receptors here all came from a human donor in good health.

Here the CDR3 reads CASLSGPDTQYF. The CDR3 DNA follows: TGTGCCAGCCTCTCAGGTCCAGATACGCAGTATTTT. This chain links TRBV2 with TRBJ2-3; D is ambiguous. V dropped 8 bases and J dropped 4 bases, with 10 bases sitting between them. The CDR3 extends over 12 amino acids. The V gene's germline CDR1 is SNHLY and CDR2 FYNNEI.

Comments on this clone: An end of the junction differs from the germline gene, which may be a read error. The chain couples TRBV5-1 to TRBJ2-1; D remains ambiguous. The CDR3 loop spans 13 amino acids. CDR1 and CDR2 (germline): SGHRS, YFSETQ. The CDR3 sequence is CASSLVSANEQVF. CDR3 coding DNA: TGCGCCAGCAGCTTGGTCTCGGCCAATGAGCAGGTCTTC.

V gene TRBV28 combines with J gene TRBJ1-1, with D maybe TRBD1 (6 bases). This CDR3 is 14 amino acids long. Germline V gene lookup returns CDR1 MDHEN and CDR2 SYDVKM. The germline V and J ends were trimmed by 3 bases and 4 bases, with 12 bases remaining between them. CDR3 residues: CASSFRGGGTEAFF. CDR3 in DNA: TGTGCCAGCAGTTTTAGGGGAGGGGGCACTGAAGCTTTCTTT.

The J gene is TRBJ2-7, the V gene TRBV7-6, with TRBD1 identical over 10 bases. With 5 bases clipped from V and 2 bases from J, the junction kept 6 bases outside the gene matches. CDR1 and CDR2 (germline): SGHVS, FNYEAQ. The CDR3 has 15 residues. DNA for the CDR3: TGTGCCAGCAGCCTAGGACAGGGGGGTACCTACGAGCAGTACTTC. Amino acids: CASSLGQGGTYEQYF.

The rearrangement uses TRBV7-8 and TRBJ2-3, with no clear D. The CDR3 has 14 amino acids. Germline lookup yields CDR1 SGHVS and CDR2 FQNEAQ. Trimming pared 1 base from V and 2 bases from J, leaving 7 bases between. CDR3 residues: CASSLGRVTDTQYF. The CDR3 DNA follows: TGTGCCAGCAGCTTAGGCCGGGTCACAGATACGCAGTATTTT.

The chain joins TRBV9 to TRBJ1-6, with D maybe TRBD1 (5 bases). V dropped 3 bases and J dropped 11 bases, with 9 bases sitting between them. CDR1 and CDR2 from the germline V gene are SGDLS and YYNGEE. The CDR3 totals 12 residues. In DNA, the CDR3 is TGTGCCAGCAGCGCCCAGGGAGCACCCCTCCACTTT. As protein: CASSAQGAPLHF.